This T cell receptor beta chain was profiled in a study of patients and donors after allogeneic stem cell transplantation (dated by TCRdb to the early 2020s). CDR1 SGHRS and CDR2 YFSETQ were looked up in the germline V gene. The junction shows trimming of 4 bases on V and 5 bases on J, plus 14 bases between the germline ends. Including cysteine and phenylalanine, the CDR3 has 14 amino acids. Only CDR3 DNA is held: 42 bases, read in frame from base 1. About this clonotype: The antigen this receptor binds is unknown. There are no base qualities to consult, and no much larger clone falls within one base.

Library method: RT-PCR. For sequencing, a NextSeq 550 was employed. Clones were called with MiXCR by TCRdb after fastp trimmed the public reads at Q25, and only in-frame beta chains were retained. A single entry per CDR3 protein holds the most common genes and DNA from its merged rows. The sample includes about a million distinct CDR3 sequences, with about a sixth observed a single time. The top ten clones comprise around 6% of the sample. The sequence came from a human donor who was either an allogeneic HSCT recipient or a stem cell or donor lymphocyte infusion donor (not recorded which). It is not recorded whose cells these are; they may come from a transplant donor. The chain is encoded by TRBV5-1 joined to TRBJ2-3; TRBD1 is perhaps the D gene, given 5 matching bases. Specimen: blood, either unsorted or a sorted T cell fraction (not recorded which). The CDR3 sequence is CASSRPIRGDTQYF. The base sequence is TGCGCCAGCAGCCGCCCCATTAGGGGAGATACGCAGTATTTT.